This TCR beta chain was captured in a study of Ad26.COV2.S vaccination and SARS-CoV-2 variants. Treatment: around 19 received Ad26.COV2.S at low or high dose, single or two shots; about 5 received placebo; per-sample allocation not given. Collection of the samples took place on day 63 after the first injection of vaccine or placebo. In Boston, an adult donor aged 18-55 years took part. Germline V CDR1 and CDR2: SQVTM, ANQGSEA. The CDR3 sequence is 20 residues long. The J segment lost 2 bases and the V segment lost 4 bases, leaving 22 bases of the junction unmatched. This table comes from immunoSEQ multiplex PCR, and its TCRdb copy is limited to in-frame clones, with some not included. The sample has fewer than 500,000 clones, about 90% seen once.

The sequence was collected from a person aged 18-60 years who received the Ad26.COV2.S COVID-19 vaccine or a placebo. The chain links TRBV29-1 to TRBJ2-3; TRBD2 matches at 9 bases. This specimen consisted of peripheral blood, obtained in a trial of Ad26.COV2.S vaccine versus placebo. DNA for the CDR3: TGCAGCGTTGCAATTTTTGGGGCGGGAGGGGATAATAACCTCACAGATACGCAGTATTTT. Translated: CSVAIFGAGGDNNLTDTQYF.